The rows below give T cell receptor beta chains drawn from one sample of a study of cytomegalovirus exposure and HLA in healthy donors. Sequencing used immunoSEQ multiplex PCR; TCRdb keeps in-frame clones, though not all of them. The sample records around 160,000 clones, around 85% being singletons. What was sequenced was PBMCs. The source of these receptors is a human donor in good health. Each CDR3 is given with its conserved first and last residue. The D gene is left open where the match is weak. Clone size is given for some rows only: seen once, a few or many times, or a class if the clone is expanded.

v_call d_call clone_size cdr3_aa
TRBV25-1 TRBD1 once CASSDRDQDRAGYEQYF
TRBV13 TRBD2 - CASSLMTSGGSYNEQFF
TRBV6-6 - - CASSFGQDYNEQFF
TRBV9 TRBD2 - CASGKAGGAGGTDTQYF
TRBV27 TRBD2 - CASSPSGAYYEQYF
TRBV6-5 - - CARWEEPPGTDTQYF
TRBV23-1 - few CAWEDGSKGSPLHF
TRBV9 - - CASSVWQGSGEQYF
TRBV27 TRBD1 - CASSPRGPGTEAFF
TRBV4-3 TRBD1 - CASSQDSETGVEYEQFF
TRBV19 TRBD2 few CASSLMAGGRIGELFF
TRBV4-2 TRBD2 - CASSQDGLAEETQYF
TRBV30 - - CAWSVPVSNQPQHF
TRBV5-1 - - CASSQDSYEQYF
TRBV9 - - CASSVDLRGEAFF
TRBV18 - few CASSSRTDSAEQYF
TRBV27 - once CASSLGARETQYF
TRBV6-5 - - CASRGYETQYF
TRBV11-2 TRBD1 - CASSLGTGASPLHF